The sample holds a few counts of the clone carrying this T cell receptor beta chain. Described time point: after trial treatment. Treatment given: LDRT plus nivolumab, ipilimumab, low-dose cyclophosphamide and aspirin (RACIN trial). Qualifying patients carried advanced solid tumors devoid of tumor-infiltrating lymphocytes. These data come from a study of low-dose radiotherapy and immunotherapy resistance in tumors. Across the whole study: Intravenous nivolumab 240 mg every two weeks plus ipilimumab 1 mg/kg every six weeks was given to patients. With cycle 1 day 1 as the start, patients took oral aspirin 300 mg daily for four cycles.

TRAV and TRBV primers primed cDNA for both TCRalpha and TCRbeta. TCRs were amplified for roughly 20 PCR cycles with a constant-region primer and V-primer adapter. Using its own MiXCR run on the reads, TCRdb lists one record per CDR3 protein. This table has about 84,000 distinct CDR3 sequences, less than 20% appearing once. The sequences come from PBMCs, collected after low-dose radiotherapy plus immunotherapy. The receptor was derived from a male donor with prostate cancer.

CDR3 amino acids: CSARNTLGRTEAFF. The CDR3, as DNA: TGCAGTGCGAGAAACACCCTTGGGAGAACTGAAGCTTTCTTT. The chain is built from TRBV20-1 and TRBJ1-1, with D uncertain. Germline V gene lookup returns CDR1 DFQATT and CDR2 SNEGSKA (reference sequence). The CDR3 runs 14 residues. Trimming cost V 6 bases and J 5 bases, with 19 bases left between them.